The 5 T cell receptor beta chains below come from one sample, sequenced in a study of blood T cell repertoires in COVID-19. The protocol was immunoSEQ multiplex PCR, while the TCRdb copy is restricted to in-frame clones and leaves out a portion. The table lists 200,000 to 300,000 clones, 70% to 90% of them singletons, with about 3.3% in the top ten. Sequenced material: PBMCs or T cells enriched from blood (not recorded which). The receptors come from a woman aged 40 to 50 with acute COVID-19.

The rearrangement links TRBV9 to TRBJ2-2, with D perhaps TRBD1 (6 bases). CDR1 and CDR2 (germline): SGDLS, YYNGEE. The ends were cut back, 6 bases at V and 2 bases at J, with 11 bases in the middle. The CDR3 runs to 14 residues. CDR3 loop: CASNRDTNTGELFF. In DNA, the CDR3 is TGTGCCAGCAACCGGGACACTAACACCGGGGAGCTGTTTTTT.

The rearrangement uses TRBV6-5 and TRBJ2-7, with D tentatively TRBD1 (6 bases). CDR3 length: 14 amino acids. CDR1 is MNHEY and CDR2 is SVGAGI in the germline V gene. V was clipped by 4 bases and J by 1 base, with 11 bases between them. CDR3 sequence reads: CASSWNRESYEQYF. CDR3 nucleotides: TGTGCCAGCAGTTGGAACAGGGAATCCTACGAGCAGTACTTC.

This chain links TRBV2 with TRBJ1-5, with 7 bases matching TRBD1. Germline loops: CDR1 SNHLY, CDR2 FYNNEI. The V and J ends lost 4 bases and 1 base, in that order; junction bases with no gene match: 1. This CDR3 is 14 amino acids long. DNA of the CDR3: TGTGCCAGCAGTGGGGGACAGAGCAATCAGCCCCAGCATTTT. Translating gives CASSGGQSNQPQHF.

This chain uses TRBV5-6 with TRBJ2-1, with D perhaps TRBD2 (6 bases). The germline gives CDR1 SGHDT, CDR2 YYEEEE. V lost 4 bases, J lost 5 bases, and 19 bases lay in between. This CDR3 is built from 16 residues. The CDR3 DNA sequence: TGTGCCAGCAGCCCCCTCCGGGACTCCGGGGACAATGAGCAGTTCTTC. It translates to CASSPLRDSGDNEQFF.

The rearrangement links TRBV25-1 to TRBJ2-2, with 7 nucleotides matching TRBD1. The CDR3 runs to 16 residues. Germline values: CDR1 MGHDK, CDR2 SYGVNS. Germline trimming cut 1 base from V and 4 bases from J; bases unmatched to any gene: 6. This CDR3 reads CASSESRQGPTGELFF. The CDR3 DNA is TGTGCCAGCAGTGAATCCCGACAGGGTCCCACCGGGGAGCTGTTTTTT.